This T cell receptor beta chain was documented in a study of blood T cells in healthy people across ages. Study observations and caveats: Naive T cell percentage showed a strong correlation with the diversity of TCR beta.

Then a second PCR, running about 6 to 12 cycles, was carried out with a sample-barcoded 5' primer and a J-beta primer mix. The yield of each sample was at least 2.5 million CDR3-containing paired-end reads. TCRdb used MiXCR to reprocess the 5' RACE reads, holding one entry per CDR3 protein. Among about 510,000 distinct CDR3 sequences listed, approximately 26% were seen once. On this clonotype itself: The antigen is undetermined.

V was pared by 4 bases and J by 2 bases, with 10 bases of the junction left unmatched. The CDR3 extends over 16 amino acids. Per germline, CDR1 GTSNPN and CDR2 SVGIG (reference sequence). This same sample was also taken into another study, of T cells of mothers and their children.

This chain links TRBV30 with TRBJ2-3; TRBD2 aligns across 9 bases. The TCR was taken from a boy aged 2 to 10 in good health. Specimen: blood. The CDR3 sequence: CAWKSGTSRFTDTQYF. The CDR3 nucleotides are TGTGCCTGGAAGTCCGGGACTAGCAGATTCACAGATACGCAGTATTTT.